Shown below are 13 T cell receptor beta chains from a single sample sequenced in a study of T cell responses to AZD1222 COVID-19 vaccine. Produced via immunoSEQ multiplex PCR; TCRdb's table is partial and in-frame only. The sample holds some 120,000 clones, around 92% seen once. The sequenced sample was peripheral blood, obtained on day 0 of AZD1222 vaccination. The receptors were sampled from an adult in good health.

V and J are TRBV28 and TRBJ1-3; TRBD1 matches 9 bases. The CDR3 is made up of 18 amino acids. Germline CDR1 and CDR2: MDHEN and SYDVKM. With V trimmed by 6 bases and J by 4 bases, 16 bases remained unmatched. The CDR3 DNA reads as TGTGCCAGCAGCCCGCCAGCAAACAGGGGGCGCCTCGGAAACACCATATATTTT. This translates into CASSPPANRGRLGNTIYF.

This sequence joins TRBV11-3 and TRBJ2-1; no clear D. Germline loops: CDR1 SGHNT, CDR2 YENEEA. V was shortened by 0 bases and J by 6 bases, with 9 bases between the two germline ends. The CDR3 is made up of 14 amino acids. The CDR3 DNA reads TGTGCCAGCAGCTTAGATCGAACAGTCAATGAGCAGTTCTTC. Translation: CASSLDRTVNEQFF.

CDR3 residues: CAISDLRESLYEQYF. The CDR3 DNA reads TGTGCCATCAGTGATTTGCGGGAGAGTCTTTACGAGCAGTACTTC. The V gene is TRBV10-3, the J gene TRBJ2-7; 7 bases agree with TRBD2. CDR3 length: 15 residues. Germline V CDR1 and CDR2: ENHRY, SYGVKD. Trimming cost V 3 bases and J 4 bases; bases outside gene matches: 9.

The rearrangement joins TRBV29-1 to TRBJ2-7; D not resolved. V was cut by 7 bases and J by 0 bases, with 16 bases left in between. Germline CDR1 reads SQVTM; CDR2 reads ANQGSEA. The CDR3 contains 14 residues. CDR3 sequence reads: CSALRSAGSYEQYF. The CDR3 DNA reads as TGCAGCGCCTTACGGTCGGCAGGCTCCTACGAGCAGTACTTC.

The rearrangement links TRBV18 to TRBJ1-5; D may be TRBD1 (5 bases). The V end was cut by 4 bases, the J end by 2 bases, with 18 bases between. Per germline, CDR1 KGHSH and CDR2 LQKENI. The CDR3 extends over 17 amino acids. CDR3 sequence: CASSLSGIPGGNQPQHF. CDR3 coding DNA: TGTGCCAGCTCACTCTCAGGGATACCCGGAGGCAATCAGCCCCAGCATTTT.

This sequence joins TRBV5-6 and TRBJ2-1; TRBD2 aligns across 9 bases. CDR1 is SGHDT, CDR2 YYEEEE, per germline. Germline trimming cut 0 bases from V and 4 bases from J; bases unmatched to any gene: 5. The CDR3 has 16 residues. CDR3 sequence: CASSLVSGSLYNEQFF. In nucleotides, the CDR3 is TGTGCCAGCAGCTTGGTTAGCGGGAGTCTTTACAATGAGCAGTTCTTC.

Details on this clone: Mismatch with germline at one junction end may stem from a read error. Other DNA sequences from this sample encode an identical CDR3 as well. The chain carries TRBV10-3 and TRBJ2-2; D perhaps matches TRBD2 (5 bases). The CDR3 spans 15 residues. Germline CDR1 reads ENHRY; CDR2 reads SYGVKD. CDR3 DNA sequence: TGTGCCATCAGTGGATTAGCGCTTTTGACCGGGGAACTGTTTTTT. Translated, it gives CAISGLALLTGELFF.

The chain carries TRBV3-1 (or the pseudogene TRBV3-2) and TRBJ1-4; 7 bases agree with TRBD1. Germline-derived CDR1 and CDR2 are LGHDT and YNNKEL (reference sequence). V dropped 4 bases and J dropped 9; count of bases not matched to a gene: 11. The CDR3 extends over 15 amino acids. In DNA form, the CDR3 reads TGTGCCAGCAGCCCCGATGAGGGGGCGGGCCAAAAACTGTTTTTT. Translation: CASSPDEGAGQKLFF.

The chain joins TRBV6-5 to TRBJ1-2, with a weak D call TRBD1 (5 bases). V was trimmed by 4 bases and J by 8 bases, leaving 14 bases between them. CDR3 length: 13 residues. Germline V gene lookup returns CDR1 MNHEY and CDR2 SVGAGI. CDR3 in amino acids: CASSSYRTGGYTF. Here the CDR3 DNA reads TGTGCCAGCAGTTCGTACAGGACCGGAGGCTACACCTTC.

CDR3 sequence: CASSLTSGAYNEQFF. The CDR3 DNA reads TGTGCCAGCAGCCTGACTAGCGGGGCCTACAATGAGCAGTTCTTC. V and J are TRBV5-4 and TRBJ2-1; the match to TRBD2 covers 11 bases. J gave up 2 bases and V 4 bases, and 2 bases lay outside the gene matches. This CDR3 is 15 amino acids long. Germline lookup yields CDR1 SGHNT and CDR2 YYREEE (reference sequence).

The chain couples TRBV5-1 to TRBJ2-7; 7 nucleotides agree with TRBD1. The J segment lost 3 bases and the V segment lost 0 bases, leaving 0 bases of the junction unmatched. The CDR3 loop spans 13 amino acids. Germline V gene sequence: CDR1 SGHRS, CDR2 YFSETQ. CDR3 in amino acids: CASSLDRGYEQYF. The CDR3 nucleotides read TGCGCCAGCAGCTTGGACAGGGGCTACGAGCAGTACTTC.

V gene TRBV27 combines with J gene TRBJ2-5; D possibly matches TRBD1 or TRBD2 (6 bases each). V lost 6 bases and J 7 bases, leaving 15 bases between the germline ends. This CDR3 has 13 residues. Germline CDR1 reads MNHEY; CDR2 reads SMNVEV (reference sequence). The CDR3 bases are TGTGCCAGCAGGCCTCTAGAGGGGGGGACCCAGTACTTC. Its translation is CASRPLEGGTQYF.

J is TRBJ2-7 and V is TRBV6-2 or TRBV6-3; TRBD1 is a possible D gene (6 bases). Germline CDR1 MNHEY, CDR2 SVGEGT. V lost 6 bases to trimming and J lost 3 bases, with 12 bases between them. The CDR3 is 13 residues long. This CDR3 is CASSRDTGYEQYF. The CDR3 DNA reads TGTGCCAGCAGCAGGGACACCGGCTACGAGCAGTACTTC.